These 21 T cell receptor beta chains were all obtained from the same sample, sequenced in a study of T cells after yellow fever vaccination. TCRdb passed the 5' RACE reads through MiXCR, listing each CDR3 protein once. The table lists hundreds of thousands of distinct CDR3 sequences, roughly an eighth of them singletons. The source was PBMCs, collected on the day of the yellow fever booster vaccination. Source of these receptors: a man aged 25-45 years who received the YFV17D yellow fever vaccine.

This clonotype was recorded a few times. The chain links TRBV7-9 to TRBJ1-5; D uncertain. Trimming stripped 6 bases from V and 7 bases from J, with 13 bases between. Per germline, CDR1 SEHNR and CDR2 FQNEAQ (reference sequence). This CDR3 has 13 residues. DNA of the CDR3: TGTGCCAGCAGGAGGGATGTTGGGCAGCCCCAGCATTTT. Translation gives CASRRDVGQPQHF. The whole variable domain, filled in from reference TRBV7-9 and TRBJ1-5, reads DTGVSQNPRHKITKRGQNVTFRCDPISEHNRLYWYRQTLGQGPEFLTYFQNEAQLEKSRLLSDRFSAERPKGSFSTLEIQRTEQGDSAMYLCASRRDVGQPQHFGDGTRLSIL.

In its sample, this clonotype was seen once. V usage is TRBV19 and J usage is TRBJ1-5, with D maybe TRBD1 (5 bases). The CDR3 runs 16 residues. V was pared by 4 bases and J by 5 bases, with 18 bases between. Germline CDR1 LNHDA, CDR2 SQIVND (reference sequence). CDR3 sequence: CASSNTGGGTDQPQHF. The DNA of the CDR3 is TGTGCCAGTAGTAACACGGGGGGAGGGACCGATCAGCCCCAGCATTTT.

The table lists this clonotype with a few counts. The J gene is TRBJ2-5, the V gene TRBV19; D might be TRBD1 (6 bases). Between the trimmed V and J ends, which lost 9 bases and 2 bases, there was a span of 19 bases. Germline CDR1 and CDR2: LNHDA and SQIVND (reference sequence). The CDR3 has 15 amino acids. Written as DNA, the CDR3 is TGTGCCAGCTCTTGGGGGCAGCACTTACAAGAGACCCAGTACTTC. Protein product: CASSWGQHLQETQYF.

This clonotype has only a few counts. The CDR3 nucleotides read TGTGCCAGCAGTTACGGGTCCGGGGGCTACACCTTC. It codes for CASSYGSGGYTF. The chain is built from TRBV11-2 and TRBJ1-2, with D unclear. The V end lost 6 bases, the J end lost 8 bases, and 13 bases lay between the germline ends. Germline CDR1 and CDR2: SGHAT and FQNNGV. The CDR3 length is 12 residues.

J is TRBJ1-4 and V is TRBV7-9; D gene unclear. The CDR3 is made up of 13 amino acids. The germline V gene encodes CDR1 SEHNR and CDR2 FQNEAQ (reference sequence). The V end lost 0 bases, the J end lost 8 bases, and 7 bases lay between the germline ends. The CDR3 region has the DNA TGTGCCAGCAGCTTAGCGAACGGCGAAAAACTGTTTTTT. Its protein product is CASSLANGEKLFF.

The chain recombines TRBV24-1 with TRBJ2-7; 7 bases match TRBD2. The CDR3 totals 16 residues. V was clipped by 4 bases and J by 4 bases; unmatched bases: 12. Germline V gene data show CDR1 as KGHDR and CDR2 as SFDVKD. DNA for the CDR3: TGTGCCACCAGTGACTCCTCGGGGGGAAAGGTGTACGAGCAGTACTTC. It codes for CATSDSSGGKVYEQYF.

This clonotype showed up just a few times. The chain links TRBV6-2 or TRBV6-3 to TRBJ2-5; D gene ambiguous. The V gene's germline CDR1 is MNHEY and CDR2 SVGEGT. The CDR3 runs to 14 residues. Deletions cut 2 bases from V and 0 bases from J, with 7 bases between. CDR3 residues: CASSYVGYQETQYF. Written as DNA, the CDR3 is TGTGCCAGCAGTTACGTCGGGTACCAAGAGACCCAGTACTTC.

This clonotype has more than one count but fewer than ten. The chain employs TRBV19 and TRBJ2-1, with D uncertain. Deletions cut 0 bases from V and 7 bases from J, with 13 bases between. Looked up from germline, CDR1 is LNHDA and CDR2 is SQIVND (reference sequence). This CDR3 spans 15 amino acids. The CDR3 protein is CASSIDLYASNEQFF. The CDR3 DNA reads TGTGCCAGTAGTATAGATCTTTACGCTTCTAATGAGCAGTTCTTC.

For this clonotype: A junction boundary mismatches the germline segment, possibly from a read error. The CDR3 region has the DNA TGTGCCAGCAGTTCACTTACTAGCGGATCCTACGAGCAGTATTTC. Protein sequence: CASSSLTSGSYEQYF. J is TRBJ2-7 and V is TRBV6-5, with 8 bases lining up with TRBD2. This CDR3 contains 15 residues. Germline V CDR1 and CDR2: MNHEY, SVGAGI.

This clonotype was detected only a few times. This chain uses TRBV7-2 with TRBJ2-1, with D unresolved. The CDR3 sequence is 13 residues long. The V end was cut by 4 bases, the J end by 8 bases, with 12 bases between. CDR1 and CDR2 (germline): SGHTA, FQGNSA. The CDR3 DNA reads as TGTGCCAGCAGCTCAGTTGCCAGCTATGAGCAGTTCTTC. It specifies CASSSVASYEQFF. The whole variable domain, remainder taken from reference TRBV7-2 and TRBJ2-1, is GAGVSQSPSNKVTEKGKDVELRCDPISGHTALYWYRQSLGQGLEFLIYFQGNSAPDKSGLPSDRFSAERTGGSVSTLTIQRTQQEDSAVYLCASSSVASYEQFFGPGTRLTVL.

This clonotype was seen many times. The chain joins TRBV5-1 to TRBJ2-1, with D possibly matching TRBD2 (6 bases). Germline CDR1 SGHRS, CDR2 YFSETQ. This CDR3 is 15 amino acids long. The germline V and J ends were trimmed by 4 bases and 0 bases, with 11 bases remaining between them. The CDR3 here is CASSGTGDSYNEQFF. Written as DNA, the CDR3 is TGCGCCAGCAGCGGAACGGGAGACTCCTACAATGAGCAGTTCTTC.

V gene TRBV30 combines with J gene TRBJ2-1; D unresolved. V lost 0 bases to trimming and J lost 9 bases, with 12 bases between them. Germline V gene data show CDR1 as GTSNPN and CDR2 as SVGIG (reference sequence). The CDR3 spans 13 residues. CDR3 sequence reads: CAWSVNLGAEQFF. In nucleotides, the CDR3 is TGTGCCTGGAGTGTAAACCTAGGAGCTGAGCAGTTCTTC.

This clonotype was observed a few times. The CDR3 region has the DNA TGTGCCAGCAGCATGGGACACGGAGCTACTAACTATGGCTACACCTTC. Translating it yields CASSMGHGATNYGYTF. The gene calls are TRBV7-9 and TRBJ1-2, with TRBD1 as a possible D gene (6 bases). Germline CDR1 and CDR2: SEHNR and FQNEAQ (reference sequence). Trimming stripped 5 bases from V and 0 bases from J, with 16 bases between. This CDR3 has 16 residues.

J is TRBJ2-3 and V is TRBV11-2, with a tentative D call TRBD2 (5 bases). V was pared by 7 bases and J by 4 bases, with 18 bases between. The CDR3 contains 15 residues. Germline loops: CDR1 SGHAT, CDR2 FQNNGV. The CDR3 DNA follows: TGTGCCAGCACTCTGAGGGTAGACGGAGCAGATACGCAGTATTTT. Translated: CASTLRVDGADTQYF.

In its sample, this clonotype was seen a few times. The chain joins TRBV6-1 to TRBJ2-1, with 9 bases lining up with TRBD2. Germline CDR1 reads MNHNS; CDR2 reads SASEGT. Losses at the gene ends were 6 bases for V and 8 bases for J; bases not matched to a gene: 11. CDR3 length: 15 amino acids. The CDR3 nucleotides are TGTGCCAGCAGCCTAGCGGGACGATTAAGGGATGAGCAGTTCTTC. Amino acid sequence: CASSLAGRLRDEQFF.

The chain links TRBV20-1 to TRBJ2-7; weak D call: TRBD2 (5 bases). CDR1 is DFQATT and CDR2 is SNEGSKA in the germline V gene (reference sequence). CDR3 length: 12 amino acids. The V and J ends lost 3 bases and 10 bases respectively, with 16 bases between them. The CDR3 sequence is CSASGIGVGQYF. Written as DNA, the CDR3 is TGCAGTGCTAGCGGGATAGGTGTGGGACAGTACTTC.

Details on this clonotype: Compared with germline, one end of the junction differs, possibly owing to a read error. This rearrangement joins TRBV29-1 to TRBJ2-1; TRBD2 matches at 11 bases. In germline, CDR1 is SQVTM, CDR2 ANQGSEA. CDR3 size: 18 residues. DNA for the CDR3: TGCAGCGCTGAAAGATATGGTAGCGGGAGGGCCAAGATGAATGAGCAGTTCTTC. Protein sequence: CSAERYGSGRAKMNEQFF.

The chain carries TRBV28 and TRBJ2-7; 7 bases are a match to TRBD1. The V and J ends lost 5 bases and 2 bases, in that order; junction bases with no gene match: 6. CDR1 and CDR2 from the germline V gene are MDHEN and SYDVKM. This CDR3 has 14 residues. The DNA of the CDR3 is TGTGCCAGCAGTGACAGGGCGCTTACCTACGAGCAGTACTTC. This sequence encodes CASSDRALTYEQYF.

This clonotype was observed a few times. This chain links TRBV29-1 with TRBJ1-5; D remains ambiguous. This CDR3 spans 10 amino acids. V gave up 4 bases and J gave up 3 bases, with 1 base separating them. Germline loops: CDR1 SQVTM, CDR2 ANQGSEA. The CDR3 DNA is TGCAGCGTTGCCAATCAGCCCCAGCATTTT. It translates to CSVANQPQHF.

The chain links TRBV6-6 to TRBJ2-7; D assignment may be TRBD1 or TRBD2 (5 bases each). Looked up from germline, CDR1 is MNHNY and CDR2 is SVGAGI (reference sequence). V gave up 4 bases and J gave up 4 bases, with 11 bases separating them. The CDR3 is 13 residues long. CDR3 sequence reads: CASSFSGLYEQYF. CDR3 sequence (DNA): TGTGCCAGCAGTTTCTCGGGGCTATACGAGCAGTACTTC.

This clonotype was counted between two and nine times. V is TRBV12-3 or TRBV12-4 and J is TRBJ2-1; D unresolved. The CDR3 covers 13 residues. The V end was cut by 3 bases, the J end by 8 bases, with 11 bases between. The CDR3 region is CASSFGLLHEQFF. DNA for the CDR3: TGTGCCAGCAGTTTTGGGCTGCTGCATGAGCAGTTCTTC.